This record concerns one TCR beta chain sequence. This specimen belongs to a study of cytomegalovirus exposure and HLA in healthy donors. Study in general: Findings of an earlier analysis included more than 90 million unique TCR beta sequences from about 180 million T cells.

PCR involved 60 Vbeta and 13 Jbeta primers. Measured with immunoSEQ multiplex PCR; TCRdb has only the in-frame clones, and not every one. The sample contains 120,000 or so clones, 74% of which appear only once. V dropped 5 bases and J dropped 1 base, with 20 bases sitting between them. Germline loops: CDR1 PRHDT, CDR2 FYEKMQ (reference sequence). The CDR3 contains 18 residues. The genes are TRBV13 and TRBJ2-2, with D hard to call. The origin of this receptor is a woman between 50 and 59 years old in good health and CMV-seropositive. Sequenced material: PBMCs. Here the CDR3 DNA reads TGTGCCAGCAGCCCCACCGGCTGGGCAACCGAGAACACCGGGGAGCTGTTTTTT. This codes for CASSPTGWATENTGELFF. Supplemented by reference TRBV13 and TRBJ2-2, the full variable domain reads AAGVIQSPRHLIKEKRETATLKCYPIPRHDTVYWYQQGPGQDPQFLISFYEKMQSDKGSIPDRFSAQQFSDYHSELNMSSLELGDSALYFCASSPTGWATENTGELFFGEGSRLTVL.